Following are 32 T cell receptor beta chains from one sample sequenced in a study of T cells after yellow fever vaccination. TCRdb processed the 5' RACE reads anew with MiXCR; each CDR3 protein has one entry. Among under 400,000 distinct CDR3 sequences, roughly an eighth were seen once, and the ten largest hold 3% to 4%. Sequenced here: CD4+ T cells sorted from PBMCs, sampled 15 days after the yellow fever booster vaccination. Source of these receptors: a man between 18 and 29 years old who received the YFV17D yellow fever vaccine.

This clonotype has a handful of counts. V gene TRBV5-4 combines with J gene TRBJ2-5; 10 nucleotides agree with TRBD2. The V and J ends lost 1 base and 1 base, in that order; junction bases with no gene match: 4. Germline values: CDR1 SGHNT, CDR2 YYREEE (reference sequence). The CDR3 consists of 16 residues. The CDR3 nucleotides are TGTGCCAGCAGCTTGATGATAGCGGGGGGCCAAGAGACCCAGTACTTC. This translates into CASSLMIAGGQETQYF.

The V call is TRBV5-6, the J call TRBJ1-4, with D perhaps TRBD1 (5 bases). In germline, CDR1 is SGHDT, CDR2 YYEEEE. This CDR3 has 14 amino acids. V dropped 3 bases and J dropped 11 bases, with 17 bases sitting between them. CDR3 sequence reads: CASSSTPRDGKLFF. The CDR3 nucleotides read TGTGCCAGCAGCTCGACCCCCCGGGACGGCAAACTGTTTTTT. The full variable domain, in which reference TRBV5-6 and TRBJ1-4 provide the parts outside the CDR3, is DAGVTQSPTHLIKTRGQQVTLRCSPKSGHDTVSWYQQALGQGPQFIFQYYEEEERQRGNFPDRFSGHQFPNYSSELNVNALLLGDSALYLCASSSTPRDGKLFFGSGTQLSVL.

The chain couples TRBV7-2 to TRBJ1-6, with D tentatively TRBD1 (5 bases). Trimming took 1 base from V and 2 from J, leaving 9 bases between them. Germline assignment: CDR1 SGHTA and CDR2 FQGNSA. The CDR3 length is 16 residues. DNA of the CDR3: TGTGCCAGCAGCTTAGGCGGGGCCCCCTATAATTCACCCCTCCACTTT. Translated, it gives CASSLGGAPYNSPLHF. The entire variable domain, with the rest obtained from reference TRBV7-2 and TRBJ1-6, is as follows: GAGVSQSPSNKVTEKGKDVELRCDPISGHTALYWYRQSLGQGLEFLIYFQGNSAPDKSGLPSDRFSAERTGGSVSTLTIQRTQQEDSAVYLCASSLGGAPYNSPLHFGNGTRLTVT.

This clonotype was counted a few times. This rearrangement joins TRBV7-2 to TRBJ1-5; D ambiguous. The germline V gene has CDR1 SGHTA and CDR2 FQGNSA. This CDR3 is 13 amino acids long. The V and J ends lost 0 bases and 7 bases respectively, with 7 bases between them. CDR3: CASSLAGYQPQHF. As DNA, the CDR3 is TGTGCCAGCAGCTTAGCGGGGTACCAGCCCCAGCATTTT.

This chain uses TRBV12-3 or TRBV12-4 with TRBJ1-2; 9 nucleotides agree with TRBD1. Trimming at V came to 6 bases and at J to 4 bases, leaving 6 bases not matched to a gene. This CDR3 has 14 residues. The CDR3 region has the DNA TGTGCCAGCAGGGAACAGGGGGCGGGCTATGGCTACACCTTC. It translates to CASREQGAGYGYTF.

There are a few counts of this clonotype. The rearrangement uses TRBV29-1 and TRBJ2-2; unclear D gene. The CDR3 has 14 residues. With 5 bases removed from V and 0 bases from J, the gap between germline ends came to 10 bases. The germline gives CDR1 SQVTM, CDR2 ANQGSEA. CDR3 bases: TGCAGCGTTTGTACGGCCGCGAACACCGGGGAGCTGTTTTTT. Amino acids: CSVCTAANTGELFF.

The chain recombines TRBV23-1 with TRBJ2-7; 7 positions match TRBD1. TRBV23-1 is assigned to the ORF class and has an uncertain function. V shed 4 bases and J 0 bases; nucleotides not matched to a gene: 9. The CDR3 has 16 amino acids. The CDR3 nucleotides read TGCGCCAGCAGTCTTCCCGCCGGGACAGACTCCTACGAGCAGTACTTC. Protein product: CASSLPAGTDSYEQYF.

The CDR3, as DNA: TGTGCCAGCAGCTTAAATGGGCTGATCACTGAAGCTTTCTTT. It encodes CASSLNGLITEAFF. The rearrangement joins TRBV7-9 to TRBJ1-1; no definite D call. With 2 bases removed from V and 4 bases from J, the gap between germline ends came to 11 bases. This CDR3 is built from 14 residues. Germline V lookup: CDR1 SEHNR, CDR2 FQNEAQ (reference sequence).

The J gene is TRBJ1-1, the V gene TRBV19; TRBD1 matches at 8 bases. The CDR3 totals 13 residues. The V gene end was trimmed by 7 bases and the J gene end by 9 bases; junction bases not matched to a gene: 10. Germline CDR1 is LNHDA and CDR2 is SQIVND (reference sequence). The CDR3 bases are TGTGCCAGTAATTCGGCAGGGGGCTTTAAAGCTTTCTTT. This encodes CASNSAGGFKAFF. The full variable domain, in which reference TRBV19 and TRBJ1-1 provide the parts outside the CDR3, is DGGITQSPKYLFRKEGQNVTLSCEQNLNHDAMYWYRQDPGQGLRLIYYSQIVNDFQKGDIAEGYSVSREKKESFPLTVTSAQKNPTAFYLCASNSAGGFKAFFGQGTRLTVV.

The CDR3 protein is CASSYRLAGGPGELFF. For the CDR3, the DNA is TGTGCCAGCAGTTACCGGCTAGCGGGGGGGCCCGGGGAGCTGTTTTTT. J is TRBJ2-2 and V is TRBV6-5; the match to TRBD2 covers 12 bases. The CDR3 runs to 16 residues. The germline V gene has CDR1 MNHEY and CDR2 SVGAGI. V shed 2 bases, J shed 6 bases, and the junction held 4 bases outside the gene matches.

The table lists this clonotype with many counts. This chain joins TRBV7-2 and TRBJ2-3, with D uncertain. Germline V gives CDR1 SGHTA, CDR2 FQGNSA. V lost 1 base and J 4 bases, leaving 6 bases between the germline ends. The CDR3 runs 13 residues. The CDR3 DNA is TGTGCCAGCAGCTTAGAAGCCCCAGATACGCAGTATTTT. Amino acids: CASSLEAPDTQYF.

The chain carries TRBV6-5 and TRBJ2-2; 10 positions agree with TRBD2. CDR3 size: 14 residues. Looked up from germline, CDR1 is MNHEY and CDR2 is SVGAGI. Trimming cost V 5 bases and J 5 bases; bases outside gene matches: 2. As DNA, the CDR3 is TGTGCCAGCAGTCGAGCGGGGGGGACCGGGGAGCTGTTTTTT. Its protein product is CASSRAGGTGELFF.

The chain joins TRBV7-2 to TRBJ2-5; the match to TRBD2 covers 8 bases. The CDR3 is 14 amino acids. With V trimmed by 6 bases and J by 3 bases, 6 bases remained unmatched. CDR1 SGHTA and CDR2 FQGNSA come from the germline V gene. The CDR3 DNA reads TGTGCCAGCAGTTACCGGGGGGGAGAAGAGACCCAGTACTTC. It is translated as CASSYRGGEETQYF.

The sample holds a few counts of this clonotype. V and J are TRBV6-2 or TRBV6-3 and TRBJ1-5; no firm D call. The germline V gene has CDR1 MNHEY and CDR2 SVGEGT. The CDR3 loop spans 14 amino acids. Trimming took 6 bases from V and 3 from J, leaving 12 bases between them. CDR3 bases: TGTGCCAGCAGGGCCTCCCGGACCAATCAGCCCCAGCATTTT. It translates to CASRASRTNQPQHF.

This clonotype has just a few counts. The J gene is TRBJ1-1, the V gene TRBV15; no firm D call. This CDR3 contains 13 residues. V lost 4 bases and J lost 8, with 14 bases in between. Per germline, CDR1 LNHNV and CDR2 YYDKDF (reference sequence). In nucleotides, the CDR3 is TGTGCCACCAGCAAATCATCGGCGGCAGAAGCTTTCTTT. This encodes CATSKSSAAEAFF.

The CDR3 is CASRDSKETQYF. The CDR3 region has the DNA TGTGCCAGCAGGGACAGTAAGGAGACCCAGTACTTC. The rearrangement joins TRBV12-3 or TRBV12-4 to TRBJ2-5; a weak D match, TRBD1 (6 bases). V gave up 6 bases and J gave up 5 bases, with 10 bases separating them. The length of the CDR3 is 12 residues.

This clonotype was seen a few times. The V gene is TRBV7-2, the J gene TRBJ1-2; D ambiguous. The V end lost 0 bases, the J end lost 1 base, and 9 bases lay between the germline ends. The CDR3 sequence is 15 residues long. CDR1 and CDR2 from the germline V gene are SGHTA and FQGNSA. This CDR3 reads CASSLALGINYGYTF. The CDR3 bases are TGTGCCAGCAGCTTAGCTCTGGGGATTAACTATGGCTACACCTTC.

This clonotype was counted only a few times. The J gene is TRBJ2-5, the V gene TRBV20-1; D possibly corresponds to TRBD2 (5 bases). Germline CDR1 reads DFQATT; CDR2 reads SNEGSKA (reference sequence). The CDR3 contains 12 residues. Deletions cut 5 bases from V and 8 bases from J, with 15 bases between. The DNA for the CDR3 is TGCAGTGCTCCAACTAGAGCCTCCACCCAGTACTTC. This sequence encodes CSAPTRASTQYF.

The CDR3 nucleotides read TGTGCCAGCACCCCGGACAGGGAAGAGACCCAGTACTTC. Translated: CASTPDREETQYF. The V and J genes are TRBV2 and TRBJ2-5; 8 positions match TRBD1. The trim removed 7 bases at V and 3 bases at J, leaving 4 bases unmatched. The germline CDR1 and CDR2 sequences are SNHLY and FYNNEI. This CDR3 has 13 amino acids.

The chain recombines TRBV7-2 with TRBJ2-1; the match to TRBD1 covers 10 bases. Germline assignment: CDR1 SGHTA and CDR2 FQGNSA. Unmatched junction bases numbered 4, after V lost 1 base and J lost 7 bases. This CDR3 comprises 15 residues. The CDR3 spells CASSLVGQGLNEQFF. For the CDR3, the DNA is TGTGCCAGCAGCTTAGTGGGACAGGGGTTAAATGAGCAGTTCTTC.

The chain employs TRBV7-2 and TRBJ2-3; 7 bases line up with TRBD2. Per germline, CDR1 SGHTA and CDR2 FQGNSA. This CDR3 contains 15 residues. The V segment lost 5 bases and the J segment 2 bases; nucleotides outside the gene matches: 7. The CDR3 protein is CASSQLGGTTDTQYF. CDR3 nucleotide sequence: TGTGCCAGCAGCCAGCTGGGGGGGACCACAGATACGCAGTATTTT.

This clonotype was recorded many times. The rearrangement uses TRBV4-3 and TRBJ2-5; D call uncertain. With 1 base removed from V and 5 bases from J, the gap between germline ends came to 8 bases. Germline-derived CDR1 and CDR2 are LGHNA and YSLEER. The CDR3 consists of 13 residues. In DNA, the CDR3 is TGCGCCAGCAGCCAAGGTGCTTCGGAGACCCAGTACTTC. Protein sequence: CASSQGASETQYF.

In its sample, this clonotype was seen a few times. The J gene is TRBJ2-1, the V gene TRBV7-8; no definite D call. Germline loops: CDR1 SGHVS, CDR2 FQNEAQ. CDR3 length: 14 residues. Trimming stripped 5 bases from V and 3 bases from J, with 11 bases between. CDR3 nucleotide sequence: TGTGCCAGCAGCCTCCAAGGCGGCTACAATGAGCAGTTCTTC. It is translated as CASSLQGGYNEQFF.

CDR3 amino acids: CASSRVPAGSTYEQYF. CDR3 coding DNA: TGTGCCAGCAGCCGCGTCCCGGCAGGCAGCACCTACGAGCAGTACTTC. The chain employs TRBV7-9 and TRBJ2-7, with D uncertain. The CDR3 runs to 16 residues. The germline gives CDR1 SEHNR, CDR2 FQNEAQ (reference sequence). With 5 bases removed from V and 2 bases from J, the gap between germline ends came to 19 bases.

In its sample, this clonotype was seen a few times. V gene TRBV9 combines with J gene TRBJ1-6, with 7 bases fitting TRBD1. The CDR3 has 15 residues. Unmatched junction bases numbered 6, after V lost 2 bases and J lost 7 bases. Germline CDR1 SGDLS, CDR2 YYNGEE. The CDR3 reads CASSVGDSGNSPLHF. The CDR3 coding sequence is TGTGCCAGCAGCGTTGGGGACAGCGGGAATTCACCCCTCCACTTT.

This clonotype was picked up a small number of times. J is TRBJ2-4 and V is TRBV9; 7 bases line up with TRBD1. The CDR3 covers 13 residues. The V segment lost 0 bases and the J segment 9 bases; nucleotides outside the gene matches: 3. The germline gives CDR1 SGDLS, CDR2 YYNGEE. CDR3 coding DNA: TGTGCCAGCAGCGTAGAAGGGGACAGCATTCAGTACTTC. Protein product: CASSVEGDSIQYF.

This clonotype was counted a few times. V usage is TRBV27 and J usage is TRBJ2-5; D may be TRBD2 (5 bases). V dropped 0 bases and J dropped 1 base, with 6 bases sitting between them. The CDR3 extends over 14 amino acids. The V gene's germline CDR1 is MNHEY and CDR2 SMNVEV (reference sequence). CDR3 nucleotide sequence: TGTGCCAGCAGTTTATCAACTAGCCAAGAGACCCAGTACTTC. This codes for CASSLSTSQETQYF.

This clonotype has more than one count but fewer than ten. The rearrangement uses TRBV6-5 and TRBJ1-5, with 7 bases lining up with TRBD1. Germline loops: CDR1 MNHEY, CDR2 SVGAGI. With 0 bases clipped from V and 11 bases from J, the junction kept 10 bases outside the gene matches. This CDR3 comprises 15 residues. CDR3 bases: TGTGCCAGCAGTTACTCGATAACAGGGGAGGGAACCCAGCATTTT. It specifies CASSYSITGEGTQHF.

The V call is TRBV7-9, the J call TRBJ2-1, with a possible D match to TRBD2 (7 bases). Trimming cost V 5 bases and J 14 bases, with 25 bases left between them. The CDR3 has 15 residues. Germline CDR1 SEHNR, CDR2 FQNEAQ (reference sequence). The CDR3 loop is CASSLVGGGGAPKFF. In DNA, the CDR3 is TGTGCCAGCAGCCTGGTCGGGGGAGGGGGGGCCCCCAAGTTCTTC. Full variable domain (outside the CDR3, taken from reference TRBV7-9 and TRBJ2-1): DTGVSQNPRHKITKRGQNVTFRCDPISEHNRLYWYRQTLGQGPEFLTYFQNEAQLEKSRLLSDRFSAERPKGSFSTLEIQRTEQGDSAMYLCASSLVGGGGAPKFFGPGTRLTVL.

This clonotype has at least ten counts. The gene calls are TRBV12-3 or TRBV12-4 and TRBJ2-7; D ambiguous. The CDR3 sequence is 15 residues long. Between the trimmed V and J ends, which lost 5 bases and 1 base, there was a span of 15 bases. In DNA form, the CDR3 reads TGTGCCAGCAGTCCAAATCCCCTGCAGTCCTACGAGCAGTACTTC. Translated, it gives CASSPNPLQSYEQYF.

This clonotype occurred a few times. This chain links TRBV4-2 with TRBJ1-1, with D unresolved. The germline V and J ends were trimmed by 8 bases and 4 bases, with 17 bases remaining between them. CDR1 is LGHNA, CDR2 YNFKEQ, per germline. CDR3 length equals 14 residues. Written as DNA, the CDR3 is TGTGCCAGCGCCTCATTGGGGTTGGGCACTGAAGCTTTCTTT. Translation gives CASASLGLGTEAFF.

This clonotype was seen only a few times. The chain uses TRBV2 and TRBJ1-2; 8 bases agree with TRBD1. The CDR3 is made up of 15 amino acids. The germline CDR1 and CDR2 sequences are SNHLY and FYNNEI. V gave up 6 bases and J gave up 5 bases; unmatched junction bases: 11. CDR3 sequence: CASRGTGQGIYGYTF. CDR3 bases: TGTGCCAGCAGGGGGACAGGCCAAGGCATTTATGGCTACACCTTC.